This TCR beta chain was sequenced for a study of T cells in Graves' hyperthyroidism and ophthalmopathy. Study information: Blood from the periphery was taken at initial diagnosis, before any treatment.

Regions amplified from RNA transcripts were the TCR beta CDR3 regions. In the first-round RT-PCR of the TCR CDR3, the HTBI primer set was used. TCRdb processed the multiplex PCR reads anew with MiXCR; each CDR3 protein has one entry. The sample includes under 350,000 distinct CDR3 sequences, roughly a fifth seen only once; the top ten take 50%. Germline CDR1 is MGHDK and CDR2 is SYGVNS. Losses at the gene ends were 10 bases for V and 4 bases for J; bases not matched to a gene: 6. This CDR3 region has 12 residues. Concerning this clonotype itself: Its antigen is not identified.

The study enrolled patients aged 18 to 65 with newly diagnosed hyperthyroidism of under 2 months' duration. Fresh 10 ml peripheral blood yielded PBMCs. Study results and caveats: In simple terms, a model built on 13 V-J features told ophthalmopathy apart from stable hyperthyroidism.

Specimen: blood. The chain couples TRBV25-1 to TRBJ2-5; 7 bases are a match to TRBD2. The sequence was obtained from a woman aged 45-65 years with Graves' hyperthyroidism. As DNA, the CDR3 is TGTGCCACTGGGGGGGTTGGAGAGACCCAGTACTTC. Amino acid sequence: CATGGVGETQYF.